This T cell receptor (beta chain) derives from a study of glioma-infiltrating T cells. Whole-study findings and limits: Tissue and blood shared very few CDR3 sequences.

The germline V gene encodes CDR1 LNHNV and CDR2 YYDKDF (reference sequence). The V and J ends lost 5 bases and 3 bases, in that order; junction bases with no gene match: 5. The CDR3 covers 15 residues. Using RNA template, CDR3s of TCR alpha and beta were amplified with iRepertoire arm-PCR. MiXCR was run by TCRdb on the multiplex PCR reads, yielding one entry per CDR3 protein. The sample holds under 200,000 distinct CDR3 sequences, about 46% seen once. This clonotype was seen repeatedly, ten times or more. Its antigen is undetermined. Specimen: glioma tissue, nonneoplastic brain tissue, or PBMCs (not recorded which). This receptor was obtained from a human donor with low-grade glioma or glioblastoma, undergoing nonglioma brain surgery, or in good health (not recorded which). The V and J genes are TRBV15 and TRBJ2-3; 10 bases are shared with TRBD2. The CDR3 loop reads CATSVSGRETDTQYF. In nucleotides, the CDR3 is TGTGCCACCAGCGTGAGCGGGAGGGAGACAGATACGCAGTATTTT.